Shown below are 25 T cell receptor beta chains from a single sample sequenced in a study of OX40 agonist ivuxolimab in advanced cancers. Repertoires were generated with immunoSEQ multiplex PCR, while TCRdb's copy carries only in-frame clones and drops some. Among under 85,000 clones listed, 85% were seen once. The sequenced sample was CD4+ or CD8+ T cells sorted from blood, obtained in a trial of the OX40 agonist ivuxolimab. These receptors all stem from an adult with an advanced solid tumor such as melanoma, head and neck, liver or kidney cancer.

The rearrangement uses TRBV11-2 and TRBJ1-1; 7 bases fit TRBD1. V lost 4 bases, J lost 2 bases, and 13 bases stayed unmatched. Germline V lookup: CDR1 SGHAT, CDR2 FQNNGV. The CDR3 has 17 residues. The CDR3 sequence is CASSSLRRDRGNTEAFF. DNA for the CDR3: TGTGCCAGCAGCTCCCTTCGTAGGGACAGAGGAAACACTGAAGCTTTCTTT.

V is TRBV12-2 and J is TRBJ1-1. TRBV12-2 is given as a pseudogene. This CDR3 has 19 residues. The CDR3 loop is CASRLLSGGGEDMNTEAFF. As DNA, the CDR3 is TGTGCAAGTCGCTTGCTTAGTGGTGGGGGGGAGGACATGAACACTGAAGCTTTCTTT.

This clone is categorized as medium-sized. The CDR3 nucleotides are TGTGCCAGCAGCCTCATATCGGGAGAGCCCCAGCATTTT. Encoded protein: CASSLISGEPQHF. The J gene is TRBJ1-5, the V gene TRBV5-5; D ambiguous. Trimming left V 4 bases short and J 8 bases short, with 13 bases between. The CDR3 spans 13 residues. Germline V gene sequence: CDR1 SGHKS, CDR2 YYEKEE (reference sequence).

The V gene is TRBV19, the J gene TRBJ1-2; D gene uncertain. Germline values: CDR1 LNHDA, CDR2 SQIVND (reference sequence). With 7 bases removed from V and 7 bases from J, the gap between germline ends came to 22 bases. The CDR3 contains 15 residues. The CDR3 coding sequence is TGTGCCAGTATCCTTTCCCCGTCACCCACGTCTGGCTACACCTTC. Translated: CASILSPSPTSGYTF. Full variable domain (remainder filled in from reference TRBV19 and TRBJ1-2): DGGITQSPKYLFRKEGQNVTLSCEQNLNHDAMYWYRQDPGQGLRLIYYSQIVNDFQKGDIAEGYSVSREKKESFPLTVTSAQKNPTAFYLCASILSPSPTSGYTFGSGTRLTVV.

CDR3: CASSLERGSSYNEQFF. The CDR3 DNA is TGCGCCAGCAGCTTGGAGCGGGGTAGCTCCTACAATGAGCAGTTCTTC. The genes are TRBV5-1 and TRBJ2-1, with 7 bases that match TRBD2. The junction had 3 bases not matched to a gene; V was cut back by 0 bases and J by 0 bases. CDR3 size: 16 residues. Looked up from germline, CDR1 is SGHRS and CDR2 is YFSETQ.

J is TRBJ2-1 and V is TRBV11-2, with D possibly being TRBD2 (5 bases). This CDR3 comprises 15 residues. Trimming left V 4 bases short and J 0 bases short, with 10 bases between. The germline V gene encodes CDR1 SGHAT and CDR2 FQNNGV. CDR3 DNA: TGTGCCAGCAGCTCCTTGGGGAGCTCCTACAATGAGCAGTTCTTC. Translated: CASSSLGSSYNEQFF.

The chain joins TRBV6-1 to TRBJ1-4; no clear D gene. Trimming stripped 7 bases from V and 5 bases from J, with 11 bases between. Germline V CDR1 and CDR2: MNHNS, SASEGT. The CDR3 sequence is 13 residues long. CDR3 region: CASTAEMNEKLFF. For the CDR3, the DNA is TGTGCCAGCACCGCGGAGATGAATGAAAAACTGTTTTTT.

This clone was counted a single time. The rearrangement uses TRBV4-2 and TRBJ1-6, with D possibly TRBD1 on 6 matching bases. The CDR3 covers 16 residues. Trimming pared 1 base from V and 4 bases from J, leaving 11 bases between. The germline V gene encodes CDR1 LGHNA and CDR2 YNFKEQ. In DNA, the CDR3 is TGTGCCAGCAGCCAAGGGACAGCACCTTATAATTCACCCCTCCACTTT. Residues: CASSQGTAPYNSPLHF.

The chain employs TRBV10-1 and TRBJ2-1, with D perhaps assigned TRBD1 or TRBD2 (5 bases each). The CDR3 has 14 residues. Germline CDR1 is WNHNN and CDR2 is SYGVQD (reference sequence). Between the trimmed V and J ends, which lost 2 bases and 7 bases, there was a span of 12 bases. In DNA, the CDR3 is TGCGCCAGCAGTGAGGGGACGGTTTTGAATGAGCAGTTCTTC. Translating it yields CASSEGTVLNEQFF.

The chain couples TRBV18 to TRBJ2-2; 7 bases align to TRBD2. V gave up 2 bases and J gave up 2 bases; unmatched junction bases: 5. The CDR3 is made up of 16 amino acids. Germline CDR1 reads KGHSH; CDR2 reads LQKENI. CDR3 region: CASSPSIAGNTGELFF. CDR3 nucleotides: TGTGCCAGCTCACCATCGATAGCGGGTAACACCGGGGAGCTGTTTTTT.

The rearrangement uses TRBV7-6 and TRBJ1-2, with a possible D match to TRBD1 (5 bases). From germline, CDR1 is SGHVS and CDR2 FNYEAQ. The CDR3 is made up of 16 amino acids. Trimming pared 2 bases from V and 4 bases from J, leaving 17 bases between. This chain's CDR3 is CASSLNLGAAPYGYTF. CDR3 bases: TGTGCCAGCAGCTTAAATCTCGGGGCAGCTCCCTATGGCTACACCTTC.

The chain links TRBV7-9 to TRBJ2-1; 9 bases agree with TRBD2. The length of the CDR3 is 15 residues. Germline CDR1 SEHNR, CDR2 FQNEAQ (reference sequence). V shed 1 base, J shed 3 bases, and the junction held 1 base outside the gene matches. In DNA, the CDR3 is TGTGCCAGCAGCTTAGGACTAGCGGACTACAATGAGCAGTTCTTC. Translating it yields CASSLGLADYNEQFF.

This rearrangement joins TRBV11-2 to TRBJ1-2; no clear D. V lost 2 bases to trimming and J lost 4 bases, with 14 bases between them. Per the germline V gene, CDR1 is SGHAT and CDR2 is FQNNGV. This CDR3 has 15 amino acids. Written as DNA, the CDR3 is TGTGCCAGCAGCTTAAGCCGGGGTGCTGGCTATGGCTACACCTTC. This codes for CASSLSRGAGYGYTF.

The chain joins TRBV2 to TRBJ2-2, with a tentative D call TRBD2 (6 bases). Germline loops: CDR1 SNHLY, CDR2 FYNNEI. V gave up 6 bases and J gave up 0 bases, with 8 bases separating them. This CDR3 has 14 residues. The CDR3 coding sequence is TGTGCCAGCAGGGGCGGGACGAACACCGGGGAGCTGTTTTTT. Translating it yields CASRGGTNTGELFF.

This clone was recorded only once. This rearrangement joins TRBV11-2 to TRBJ1-2, with 12 bases aligning to TRBD1. Germline assignment: CDR1 SGHAT and CDR2 FQNNGV. Germline trimming cut 4 bases from V and 6 bases from J; bases unmatched to any gene: 6. CDR3 length equals 15 residues. DNA of the CDR3: TGTGCCAGCAGCTCCTGGGACAGGGGGCACGATGGCTACACCTTC. This gives the protein CASSSWDRGHDGYTF.

In its sample, this clone was seen a few times. The chain recombines TRBV19 with TRBJ1-1; tentatively, D is TRBD1 (5 bases). This CDR3 has 14 residues. Germline V gene data show CDR1 as LNHDA and CDR2 as SQIVND (reference sequence). V shed 4 bases and J shed 4 bases, with 13 bases lying between them. The DNA of the CDR3 is TGTGCCAGTAGTACCCCTAGGGGTGGCACTGAAGCTTTCTTT. This gives the protein CASSTPRGGTEAFF. The variable domain in full, completed from reference TRBV19 and TRBJ1-1, reads DGGITQSPKYLFRKEGQNVTLSCEQNLNHDAMYWYRQDPGQGLRLIYYSQIVNDFQKGDIAEGYSVSREKKESFPLTVTSAQKNPTAFYLCASSTPRGGTEAFFGQGTRLTVV.

The genes are TRBV14 and TRBJ2-3; D unresolved. Germline V gives CDR1 SGHDN, CDR2 FVKESK. The V gene lost 4 bases and the J gene lost 0 bases, with 8 bases spanning the gap. The CDR3 contains 14 residues. The CDR3 loop is CASSRTTSTDTQYF. For the CDR3, the DNA is TGTGCCAGCAGCCGGACCACCAGCACAGATACGCAGTATTTT.

The chain uses TRBV5-8 and TRBJ2-5; D ambiguous. The CDR3 has 14 residues. The ends were cut back, 4 bases at V and 3 bases at J, with 13 bases in the middle. The germline gives CDR1 SGHTS, CDR2 YDEGEE. CDR3 region: CASSRRSQKETQYF. Written as DNA, the CDR3 is TGTGCCAGCAGCCGAAGGTCACAGAAAGAGACCCAGTACTTC.

The chain links TRBV4-3 to TRBJ2-1, with TRBD2 matching 7 bases. The CDR3 spans 20 residues. After removal of 0 bases from V and 4 bases from J, the junction contained 18 bases not matched to a gene. Looked up from germline, CDR1 is LGHNA and CDR2 is YSLEER. The CDR3 loop is CASSQDKGRREPTRYNEQFF. The CDR3 nucleotides read TGCGCCAGCAGCCAAGATAAGGGAAGGCGGGAGCCCACCCGTTACAATGAGCAGTTCTTC.

The rearrangement links TRBV30 to TRBJ2-7, with D uncertain. Trimming took off 1 base at V and 6 bases at J, with 13 bases between the two ends. The V gene's germline CDR1 is GTSNPN and CDR2 SVGIG (reference sequence). CDR3 size: 13 residues. CDR3 in amino acids: CAWSERPLSEQYF. The CDR3 DNA is TGTGCCTGGAGTGAACGTCCGCTTAGCGAGCAGTACTTC.

The CDR3, as DNA: TGTGCCAGCAGCTTGCGCTCGGGACGCCCGACGGATATCCAGTACTTC. This gives the protein CASSLRSGRPTDIQYF. This chain uses TRBV5-4 with TRBJ2-5; D assignment may be TRBD1 or TRBD2 (5 bases each). V was trimmed by 1 base and J by 10 bases, leaving 23 bases between them. This CDR3 contains 16 residues. Germline V gene sequence: CDR1 SGHNT, CDR2 YYREEE (reference sequence).

The rearrangement links TRBV10-3 to TRBJ2-1; no clear D. V lost 0 bases to trimming and J lost 0 bases, with 9 bases between them. The CDR3 totals 16 residues. The V gene's germline CDR1 is ENHRY and CDR2 SYGVKD. The CDR3 reads CAISESDWSSYNEQFF. The CDR3 DNA is TGTGCCATCAGTGAGTCAGACTGGAGCTCCTACAATGAGCAGTTCTTC.

The chain combines TRBV30 with TRBJ2-2; D is ambiguous. Germline values: CDR1 GTSNPN, CDR2 SVGIG (reference sequence). The CDR3 spans 14 residues. V was pared by 0 bases and J by 4 bases, with 9 bases between. The CDR3 nucleotides read TGTGCCTGGAGTGTGGGCGGCAGCACCGGGGAGCTGTTTTTT. Translation: CAWSVGGSTGELFF.

This chain links TRBV28 with TRBJ1-4; the match to TRBD1 covers 9 bases. V was pared by 5 bases and J by 10 bases, with 8 bases of the junction left unmatched. Germline lookup yields CDR1 MDHEN and CDR2 SYDVKM. This CDR3 is built from 14 residues. The DNA for the CDR3 is TGTGCCAGCAGTATCGGGACAGGGCGCGTAAAACTGTTTTTT. Protein sequence: CASSIGTGRVKLFF.

The V and J genes are TRBV9 and TRBJ2-7; D gene unclear. From germline, CDR1 is SGDLS and CDR2 YYNGEE. This CDR3 contains 15 residues. V was shortened by 0 bases and J by 3 bases, with 13 bases between the two germline ends. The CDR3 region is CASSVVSTWGYEQYF. DNA of the CDR3: TGTGCCAGCAGCGTAGTCTCGACCTGGGGCTACGAGCAGTACTTC. Based on the CDR3 plus reference TRBV9 and TRBJ2-7, the full variable domain is DSGVTQTPKHLITATGQRVTLRCSPRSGDLSVYWYQQSLDQGLQFLIQYYNGEERAKGNILERFSAQQFPDLHSELNLSSLELGDSALYFCASSVVSTWGYEQYFGPGTRLTVT.